This T cell receptor (beta chain) was captured by sequencing in a study of CD8 T cells in Susac syndrome. After extraction with the RNeasy kit, about 0.5 to 1 ug of the RNA was reverse transcribed using random hexamers. The amplification used immunoSEQ multiplex PCR on TCR beta CDR3; it spanned 54 Vbeta and 13 Jbeta. TCRdb analysed the immunoSEQ multiplex PCR reads with MiXCR anew, one entry per CDR3 protein. This table has more than 130,000 distinct CDR3 sequences, approximately 93% appearing once. Sequencing of TCR beta was performed on blood CD8+ and CD4+ T cells. The healthy controls were matched to patients by age and sex. The germline CDR1 and CDR2 sequences are WSHSY and SAAADI. This CDR3 has 12 residues. Germline trimming cut 7 bases from V and 7 bases from J; bases unmatched to any gene: 7.

The sample consisted of CD8+ T cells from PBMCs. This TCR came from a human donor in good health. The rearrangement joins TRBV10-2 to TRBJ2-7; 7 bases align to TRBD2. CDR3 bases: TGCGCCAGCATCCCTCAGGGAGGGGAGCAGTACTTC. It codes for CASIPQGGEQYF.